This T cell receptor beta chain was identified during a study of control samples from healthy donors and cancer patients. Profiling relied on immunoSEQ multiplex PCR, and the TCRdb table lists in-frame clones only, not all of them. The sample has 150,000 or so clones, approximately 92% seen once. The clonotype originates from a man aged 35-49 years in good health. Specimen: blood.

CDR3 DNA: TGCGCCAGCAGCCAGGGGGGTAGCTACGAGCAGTACTTC. It specifies CASSQGGSYEQYF. The chain joins TRBV5-1 to TRBJ2-7, with TRBD1 as a possible D gene (7 bases). In germline, CDR1 is SGHRS, CDR2 YFSETQ. Trimming stripped 4 bases from V and 3 bases from J, with 11 bases between. The CDR3 has 13 amino acids.